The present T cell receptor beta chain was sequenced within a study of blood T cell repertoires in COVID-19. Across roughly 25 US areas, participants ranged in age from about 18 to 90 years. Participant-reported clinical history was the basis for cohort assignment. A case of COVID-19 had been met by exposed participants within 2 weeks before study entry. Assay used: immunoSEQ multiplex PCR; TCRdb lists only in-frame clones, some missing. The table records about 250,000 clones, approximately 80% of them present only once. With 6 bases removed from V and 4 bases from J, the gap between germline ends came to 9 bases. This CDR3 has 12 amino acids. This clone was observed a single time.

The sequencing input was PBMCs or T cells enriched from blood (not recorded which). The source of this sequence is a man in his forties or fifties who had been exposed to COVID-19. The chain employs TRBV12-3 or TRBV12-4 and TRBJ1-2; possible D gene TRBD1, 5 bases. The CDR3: CASRQGTYGYTF. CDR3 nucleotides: TGTGCCAGCAGGCAGGGAACCTATGGCTACACCTTC.